This T cell receptor beta chain appears in the sequencing data of a study of T cell changes during pregnancy in multiple sclerosis. The CDR3 consists of 16 residues. The trim removed 5 bases at V and 5 bases at J, leaving 11 bases unmatched. The germline CDR1 and CDR2 sequences are LNHDA and SQIVND (reference sequence). Clones were read by immunoSEQ multiplex PCR, and TCRdb kept only the in-frame ones, dropping some. The table records under 95,000 clones, around 94% of them present only once. The TCR was taken from a female donor in good health, enrolled as a control in a pregnancy study. The chain employs TRBV19 and TRBJ2-7, with TRBD2 identical over 11 bases. The material sequenced was peripheral blood, taken in the second trimester of pregnancy. CDR3 nucleotides: TGTGCCAGTAGTCCCAATTTAGCGGGAGGGTTCCACGAGCAGTACTTC. Translation: CASSPNLAGGFHEQYF.